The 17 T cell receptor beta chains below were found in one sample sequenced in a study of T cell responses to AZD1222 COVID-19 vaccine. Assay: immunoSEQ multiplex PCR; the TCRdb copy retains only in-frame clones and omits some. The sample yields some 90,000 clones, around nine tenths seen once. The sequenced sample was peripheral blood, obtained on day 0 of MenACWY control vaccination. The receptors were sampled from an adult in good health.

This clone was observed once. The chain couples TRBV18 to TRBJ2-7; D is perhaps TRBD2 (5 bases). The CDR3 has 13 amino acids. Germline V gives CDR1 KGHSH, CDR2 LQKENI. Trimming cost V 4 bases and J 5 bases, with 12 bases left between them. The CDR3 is CASSLGSGDEQYF. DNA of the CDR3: TGTGCCAGCTCACTTGGGAGCGGAGACGAGCAGTACTTC. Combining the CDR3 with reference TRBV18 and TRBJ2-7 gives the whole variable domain NAGVMQNPRHLVRRRGQEARLRCSPMKGHSHVYWYRQLPEEGLKFMVYLQKENIIDESGMPKERFSAEFPKEGPSILRIQQVVRGDSAAYFCASSLGSGDEQYFGPGTRLTVT.

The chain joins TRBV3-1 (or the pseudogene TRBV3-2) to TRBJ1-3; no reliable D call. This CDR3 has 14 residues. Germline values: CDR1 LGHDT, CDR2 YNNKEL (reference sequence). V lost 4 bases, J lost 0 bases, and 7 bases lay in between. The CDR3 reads CASSPGSSGNTIYF. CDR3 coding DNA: TGTGCCAGCAGCCCCGGCAGCTCTGGAAACACCATATATTTT.

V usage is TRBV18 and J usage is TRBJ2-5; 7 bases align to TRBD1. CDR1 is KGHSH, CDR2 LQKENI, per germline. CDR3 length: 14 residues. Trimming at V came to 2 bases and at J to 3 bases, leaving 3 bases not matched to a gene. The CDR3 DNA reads TGTGCCAGCTCACCATTCGACAGGGAAGAGACCCAGTACTTC. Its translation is CASSPFDREETQYF.

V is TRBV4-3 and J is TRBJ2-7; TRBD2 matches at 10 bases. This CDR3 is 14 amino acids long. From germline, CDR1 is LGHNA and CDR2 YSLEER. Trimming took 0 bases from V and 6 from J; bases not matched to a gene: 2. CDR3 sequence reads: CASSQELAGFEQYF. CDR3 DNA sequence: TGCGCCAGCAGCCAAGAACTAGCGGGGTTCGAGCAGTACTTC.

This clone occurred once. The CDR3 coding sequence is TGTGCCAGCAGCTTGGGGGACTACTCCTACGAGCAGTACTTC. This gives the protein CASSLGDYSYEQYF. The chain is built from TRBV7-2 and TRBJ2-7; 7 bases align to TRBD2. Trimming at V came to 3 bases and at J to 0 bases, leaving 2 bases not matched to a gene. Germline V lookup: CDR1 SGHTA, CDR2 FQGNSA. The CDR3 consists of 14 residues.

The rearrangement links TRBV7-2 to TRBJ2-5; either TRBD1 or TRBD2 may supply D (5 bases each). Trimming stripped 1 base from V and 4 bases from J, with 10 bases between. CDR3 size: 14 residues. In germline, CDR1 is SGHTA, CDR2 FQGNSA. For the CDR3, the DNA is TGTGCCAGCAGCTTAGGGTGGGGACGAGAGACCCAGTACTTC. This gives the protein CASSLGWGRETQYF.

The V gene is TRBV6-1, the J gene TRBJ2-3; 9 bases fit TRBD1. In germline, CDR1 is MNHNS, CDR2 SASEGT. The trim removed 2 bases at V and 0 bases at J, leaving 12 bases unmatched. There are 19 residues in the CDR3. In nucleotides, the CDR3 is TGTGCCAGCAGTGAACCGGGACAGGGTGGGAAGTCCAGCACAGATACGCAGTATTTT. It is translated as CASSEPGQGGKSSTDTQYF.

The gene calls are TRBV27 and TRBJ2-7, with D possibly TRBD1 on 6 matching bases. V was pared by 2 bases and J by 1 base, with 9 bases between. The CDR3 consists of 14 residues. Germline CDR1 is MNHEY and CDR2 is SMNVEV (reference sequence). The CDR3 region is CASSLLQGSYEQYF. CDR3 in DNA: TGTGCCAGCAGTTTACTACAGGGATCCTACGAGCAGTACTTC.

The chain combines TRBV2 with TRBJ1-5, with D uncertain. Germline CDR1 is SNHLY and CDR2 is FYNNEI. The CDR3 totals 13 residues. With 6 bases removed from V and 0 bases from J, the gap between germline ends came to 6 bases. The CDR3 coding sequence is TGTGCCAGCAGCCTGGATAGCAATCAGCCCCAGCATTTT. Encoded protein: CASSLDSNQPQHF.

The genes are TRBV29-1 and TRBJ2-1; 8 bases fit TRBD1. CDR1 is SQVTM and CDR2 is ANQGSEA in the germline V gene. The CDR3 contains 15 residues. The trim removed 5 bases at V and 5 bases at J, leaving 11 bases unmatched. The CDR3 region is CSVNHGQGVHNEQFF. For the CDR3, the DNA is TGCAGCGTTAACCACGGACAGGGCGTCCACAATGAGCAGTTCTTC.

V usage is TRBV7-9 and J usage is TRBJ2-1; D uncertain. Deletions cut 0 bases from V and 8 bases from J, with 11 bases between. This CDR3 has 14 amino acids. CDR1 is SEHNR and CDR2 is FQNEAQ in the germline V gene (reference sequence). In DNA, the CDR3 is TGTGCCAGCAGCTTAGCGTCTTCCTATGATGAGCAGTTCTTC. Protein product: CASSLASSYDEQFF.

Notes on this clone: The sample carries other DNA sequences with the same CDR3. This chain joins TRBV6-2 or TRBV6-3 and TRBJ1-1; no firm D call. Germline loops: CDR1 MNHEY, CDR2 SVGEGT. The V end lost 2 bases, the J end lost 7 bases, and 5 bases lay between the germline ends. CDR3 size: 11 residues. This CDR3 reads CASSYRSEAFF. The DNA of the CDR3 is TGTGCCAGCAGTTACAGGAGTGAAGCTTTCTTT.

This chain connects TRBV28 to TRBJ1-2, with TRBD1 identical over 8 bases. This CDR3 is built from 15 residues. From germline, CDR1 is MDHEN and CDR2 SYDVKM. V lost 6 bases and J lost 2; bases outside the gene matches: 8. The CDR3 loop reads CASSPSGGRNYGYTF. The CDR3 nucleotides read TGTGCCAGCAGCCCTTCAGGGGGCCGAAACTATGGCTACACCTTC.

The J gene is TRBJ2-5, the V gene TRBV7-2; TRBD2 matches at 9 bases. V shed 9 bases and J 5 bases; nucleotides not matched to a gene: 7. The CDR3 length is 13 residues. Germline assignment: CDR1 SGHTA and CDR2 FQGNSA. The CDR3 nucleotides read TGTGCCAGTAAGCGGGGGGCGTCGGAGACCCAGTACTTC. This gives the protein CASKRGASETQYF.

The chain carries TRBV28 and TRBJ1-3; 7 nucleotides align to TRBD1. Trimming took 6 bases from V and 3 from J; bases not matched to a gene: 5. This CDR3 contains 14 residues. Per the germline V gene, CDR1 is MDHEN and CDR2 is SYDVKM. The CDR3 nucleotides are TGTGCCAGCAGCCCACAGGGGTTTGGAAACACCATATATTTT. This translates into CASSPQGFGNTIYF.

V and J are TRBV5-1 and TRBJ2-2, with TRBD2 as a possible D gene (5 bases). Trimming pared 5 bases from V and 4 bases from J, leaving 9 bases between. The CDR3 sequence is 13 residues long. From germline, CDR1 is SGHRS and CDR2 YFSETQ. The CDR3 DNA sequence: TGCGCCAGCAGACTAGTTCCCACCGGGGAGCTGTTTTTT. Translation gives CASRLVPTGELFF.

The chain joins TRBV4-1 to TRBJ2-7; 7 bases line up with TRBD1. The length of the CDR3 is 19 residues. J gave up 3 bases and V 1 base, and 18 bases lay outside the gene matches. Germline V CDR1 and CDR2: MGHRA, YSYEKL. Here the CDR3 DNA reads TGCGCCAGCAGCCAAGGAGCCGCTGGAACCGGGACAGAAATCTACGAGCAGTACTTC. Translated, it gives CASSQGAAGTGTEIYEQYF.